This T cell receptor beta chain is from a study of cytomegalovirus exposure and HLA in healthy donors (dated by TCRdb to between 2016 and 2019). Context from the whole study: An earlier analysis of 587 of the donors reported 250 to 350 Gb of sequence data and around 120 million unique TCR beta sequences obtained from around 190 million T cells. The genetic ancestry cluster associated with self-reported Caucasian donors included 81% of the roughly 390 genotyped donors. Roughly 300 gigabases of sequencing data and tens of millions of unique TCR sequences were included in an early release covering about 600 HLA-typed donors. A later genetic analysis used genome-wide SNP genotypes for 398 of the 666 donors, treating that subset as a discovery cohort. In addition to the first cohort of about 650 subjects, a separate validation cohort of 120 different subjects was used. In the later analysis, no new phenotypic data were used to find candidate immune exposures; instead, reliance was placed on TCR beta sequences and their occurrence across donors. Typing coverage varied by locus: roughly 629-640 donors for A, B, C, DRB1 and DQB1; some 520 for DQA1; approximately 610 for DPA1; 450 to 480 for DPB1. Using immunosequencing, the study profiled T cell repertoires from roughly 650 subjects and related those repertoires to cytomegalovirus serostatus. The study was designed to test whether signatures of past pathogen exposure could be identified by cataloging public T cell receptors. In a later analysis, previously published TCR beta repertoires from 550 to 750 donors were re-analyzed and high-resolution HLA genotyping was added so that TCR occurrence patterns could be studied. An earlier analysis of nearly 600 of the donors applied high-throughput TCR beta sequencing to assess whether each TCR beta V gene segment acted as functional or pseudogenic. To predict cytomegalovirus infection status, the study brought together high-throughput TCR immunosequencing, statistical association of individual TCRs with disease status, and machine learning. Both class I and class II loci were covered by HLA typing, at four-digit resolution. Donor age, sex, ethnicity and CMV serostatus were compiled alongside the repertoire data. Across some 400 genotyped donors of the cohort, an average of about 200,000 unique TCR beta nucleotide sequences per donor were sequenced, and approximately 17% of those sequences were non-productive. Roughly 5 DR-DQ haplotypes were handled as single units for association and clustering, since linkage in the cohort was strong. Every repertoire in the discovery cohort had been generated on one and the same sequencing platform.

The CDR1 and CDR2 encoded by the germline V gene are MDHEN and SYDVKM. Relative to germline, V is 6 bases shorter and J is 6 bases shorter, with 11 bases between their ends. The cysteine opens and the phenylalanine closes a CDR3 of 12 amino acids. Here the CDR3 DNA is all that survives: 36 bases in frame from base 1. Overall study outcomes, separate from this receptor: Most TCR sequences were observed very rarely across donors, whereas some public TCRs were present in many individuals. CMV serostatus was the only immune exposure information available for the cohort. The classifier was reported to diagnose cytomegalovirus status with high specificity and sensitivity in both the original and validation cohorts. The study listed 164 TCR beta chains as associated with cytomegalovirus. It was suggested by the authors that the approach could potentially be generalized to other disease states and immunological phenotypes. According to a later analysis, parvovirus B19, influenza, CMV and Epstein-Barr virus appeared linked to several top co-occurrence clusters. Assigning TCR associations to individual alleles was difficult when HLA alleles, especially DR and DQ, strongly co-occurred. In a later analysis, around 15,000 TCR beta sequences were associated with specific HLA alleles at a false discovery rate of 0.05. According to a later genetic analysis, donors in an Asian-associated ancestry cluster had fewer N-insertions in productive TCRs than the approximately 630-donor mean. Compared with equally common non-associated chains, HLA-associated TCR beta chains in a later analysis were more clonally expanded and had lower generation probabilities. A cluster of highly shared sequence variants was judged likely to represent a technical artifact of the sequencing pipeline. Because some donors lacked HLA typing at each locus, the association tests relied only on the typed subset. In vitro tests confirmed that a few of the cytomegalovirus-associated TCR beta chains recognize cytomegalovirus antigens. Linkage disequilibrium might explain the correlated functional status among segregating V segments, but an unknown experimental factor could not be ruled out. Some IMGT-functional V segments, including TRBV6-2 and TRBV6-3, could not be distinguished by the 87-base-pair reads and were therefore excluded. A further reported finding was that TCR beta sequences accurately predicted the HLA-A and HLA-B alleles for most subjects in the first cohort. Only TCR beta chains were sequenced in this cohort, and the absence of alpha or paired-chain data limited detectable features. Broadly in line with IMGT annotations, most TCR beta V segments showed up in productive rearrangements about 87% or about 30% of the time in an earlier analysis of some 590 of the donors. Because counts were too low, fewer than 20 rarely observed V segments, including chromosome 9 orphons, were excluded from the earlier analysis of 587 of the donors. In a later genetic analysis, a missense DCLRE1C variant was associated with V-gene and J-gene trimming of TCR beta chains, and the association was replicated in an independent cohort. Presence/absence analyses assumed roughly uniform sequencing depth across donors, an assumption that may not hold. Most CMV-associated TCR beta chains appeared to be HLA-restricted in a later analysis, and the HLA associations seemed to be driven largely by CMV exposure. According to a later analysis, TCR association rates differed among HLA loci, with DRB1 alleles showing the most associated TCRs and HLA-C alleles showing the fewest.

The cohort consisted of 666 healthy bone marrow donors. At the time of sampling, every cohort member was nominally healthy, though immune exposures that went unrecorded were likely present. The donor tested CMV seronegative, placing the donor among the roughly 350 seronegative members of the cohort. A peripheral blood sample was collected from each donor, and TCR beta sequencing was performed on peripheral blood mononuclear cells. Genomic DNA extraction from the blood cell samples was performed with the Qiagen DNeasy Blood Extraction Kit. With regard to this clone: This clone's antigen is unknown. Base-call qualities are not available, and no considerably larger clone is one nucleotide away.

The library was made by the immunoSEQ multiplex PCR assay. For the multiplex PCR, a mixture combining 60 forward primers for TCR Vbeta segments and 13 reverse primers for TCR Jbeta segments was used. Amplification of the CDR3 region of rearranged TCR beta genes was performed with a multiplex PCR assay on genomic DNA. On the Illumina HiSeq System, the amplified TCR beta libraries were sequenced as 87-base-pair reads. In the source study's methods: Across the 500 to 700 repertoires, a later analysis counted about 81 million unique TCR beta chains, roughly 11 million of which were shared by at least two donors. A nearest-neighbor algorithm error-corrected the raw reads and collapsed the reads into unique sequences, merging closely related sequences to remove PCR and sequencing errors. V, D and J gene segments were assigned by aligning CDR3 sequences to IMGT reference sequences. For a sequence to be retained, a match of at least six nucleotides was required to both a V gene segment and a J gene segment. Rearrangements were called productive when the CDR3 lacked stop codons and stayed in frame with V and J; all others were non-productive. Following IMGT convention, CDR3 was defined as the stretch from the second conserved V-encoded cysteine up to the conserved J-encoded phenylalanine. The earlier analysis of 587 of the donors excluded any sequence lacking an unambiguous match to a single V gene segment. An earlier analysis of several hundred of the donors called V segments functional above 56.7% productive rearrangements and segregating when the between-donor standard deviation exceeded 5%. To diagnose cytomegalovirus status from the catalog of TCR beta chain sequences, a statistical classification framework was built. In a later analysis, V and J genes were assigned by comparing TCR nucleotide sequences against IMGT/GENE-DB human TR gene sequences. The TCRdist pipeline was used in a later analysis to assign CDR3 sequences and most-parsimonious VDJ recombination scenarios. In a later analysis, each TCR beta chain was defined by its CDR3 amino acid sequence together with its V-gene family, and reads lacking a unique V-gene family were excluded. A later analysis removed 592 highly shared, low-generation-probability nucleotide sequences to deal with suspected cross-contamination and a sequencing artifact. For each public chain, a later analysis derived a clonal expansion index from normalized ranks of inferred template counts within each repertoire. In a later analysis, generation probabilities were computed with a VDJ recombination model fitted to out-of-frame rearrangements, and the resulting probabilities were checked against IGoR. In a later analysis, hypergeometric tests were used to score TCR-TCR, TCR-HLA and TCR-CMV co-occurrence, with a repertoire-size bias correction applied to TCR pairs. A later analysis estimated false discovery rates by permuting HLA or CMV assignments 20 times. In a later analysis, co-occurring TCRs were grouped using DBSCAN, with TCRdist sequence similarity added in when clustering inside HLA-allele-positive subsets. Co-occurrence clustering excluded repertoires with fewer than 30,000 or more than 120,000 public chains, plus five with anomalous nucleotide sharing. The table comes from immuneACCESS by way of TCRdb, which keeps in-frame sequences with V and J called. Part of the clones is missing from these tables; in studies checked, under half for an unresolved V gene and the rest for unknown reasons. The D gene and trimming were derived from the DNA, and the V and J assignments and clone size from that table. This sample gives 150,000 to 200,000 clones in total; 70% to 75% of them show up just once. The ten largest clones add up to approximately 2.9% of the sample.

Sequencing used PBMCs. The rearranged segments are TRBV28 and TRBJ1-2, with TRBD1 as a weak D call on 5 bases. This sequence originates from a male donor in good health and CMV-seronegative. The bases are TGTGCCAGCAGGCGGGGCGGGGATGGCTACACCTTC. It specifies CASRRGGDGYTF.